These 9 T cell receptor beta chains were all obtained from the same sample, sequenced in a study of cytomegalovirus exposure and HLA in healthy donors. Produced via immunoSEQ multiplex PCR; TCRdb's table is partial and in-frame only. Of 200,000 to 250,000 clones in the sample, roughly 84% were seen once. Sample: PBMCs. Source of these receptors: a woman between 18 and 29 years old in good health and CMV-seropositive.

The chain links TRBV19 to TRBJ1-5; TRBD1 aligns across 10 bases. CDR1 LNHDA and CDR2 SQIVND come from the germline V gene (reference sequence). The CDR3 has 17 amino acids. J was trimmed by 1 base and V by 7 bases; bases with no gene match: 10. As DNA, the CDR3 is TGTGCCAGTACTCCCGGGACAGGGGCCCTAAGCAATCAGCCCCAGCATTTT. Amino acids: CASTPGTGALSNQPQHF.

The rearrangement joins TRBV7-8 to TRBJ1-2, with 9 bases that match TRBD1. V was clipped by 5 bases and J by 7 bases; unmatched bases: 8. The CDR3 covers 14 residues. Germline CDR1 and CDR2: SGHVS and FQNEAQ. The CDR3 DNA reads TGTGCCAGCAGCCCCGGACAGGGGCGGGGTGGCTACACCTTC. Amino acid sequence: CASSPGQGRGGYTF.

This clone has a handful of counts. The chain couples TRBV30 to TRBJ2-7, with D possibly TRBD1 on 6 matching bases. CDR1 is GTSNPN and CDR2 is SVGIG in the germline V gene (reference sequence). The CDR3 sequence is 12 residues long. Trimming stripped 0 bases from V and 12 bases from J, with 15 bases between. In DNA, the CDR3 is TGTGCCTGGAGTGTACCGGGACATTGGTGGTACTTC. Translation gives CAWSVPGHWWYF.

The rearrangement uses TRBV28 and TRBJ2-5, with no clear D. V was pared by 2 bases and J by 1 base, with 8 bases between. This CDR3 comprises 14 residues. CDR1 MDHEN and CDR2 SYDVKM come from the germline V gene. CDR3 DNA: TGTGCCAGCAGTTTAGGTGGAGTCCAAGAGACCCAGTACTTC. Its translation: CASSLGGVQETQYF. Full variable domain (missing parts from reference TRBV28 and TRBJ2-5): DVKVTQSSRYLVKRTGEKVFLECVQDMDHENMFWYRQDPGLGLRLIYFSYDVKMKEKGDIPEGYSVSREKKERFSLILESASTNQTSMYLCASSLGGVQETQYFGPGTRLLVL.

This sequence joins TRBV4-1 and TRBJ2-6; D call uncertain. The length of the CDR3 is 14 residues. V lost 4 bases and J 5 bases, leaving 9 bases between the germline ends. Germline assignment: CDR1 MGHRA and CDR2 YSYEKL. The CDR3 DNA sequence: TGCGCCAGCAGCCTTCTCGGGTGGGCCAACGTCCTGACTTTC. Its translation is CASSLLGWANVLTF.

This clone was picked up a small number of times. The CDR3 DNA is TGTGCCAGCAGCTGGGGACAGAACACTGAAGCTTTCTTT. It yields the protein CASSWGQNTEAFF. V usage is TRBV5-6 and J usage is TRBJ1-1; D is perhaps TRBD1 (6 bases). Germline V gives CDR1 SGHDT, CDR2 YYEEEE. Trimming took off 3 bases at V and 1 base at J, with 7 bases between the two ends. CDR3 length: 13 amino acids.

This clone was detected only a few times. The chain links TRBV27 to TRBJ1-2; TRBD1 agrees at 7 bases. Germline loops: CDR1 MNHEY, CDR2 SMNVEV (reference sequence). The CDR3 totals 13 residues. Trimming removed 5 bases from V and 4 bases from J; junction bases left unmatched: 4. The CDR3 sequence: CASSPQGSYGYTF. CDR3 nucleotide sequence: TGTGCCAGCAGTCCACAGGGGAGCTATGGCTACACCTTC.

The J gene is TRBJ1-1, the V gene TRBV5-4; D is perhaps TRBD1 (6 bases). The germline gives CDR1 SGHNT, CDR2 YYREEE (reference sequence). CDR3 length: 16 residues. V was shortened by 0 bases and J by 4 bases, with 16 bases between the two germline ends. The CDR3 region is CASSLDGRGRGTEAFF. Here the CDR3 DNA reads TGTGCCAGCAGCTTGGATGGTCGGGGCAGGGGCACTGAAGCTTTCTTT.

This chain uses TRBV7-6 with TRBJ2-5; D possibly corresponds to TRBD2 (5 bases). CDR1 is SGHVS, CDR2 FNYEAQ, per germline. The V end lost 4 bases, the J end lost 5 bases, and 11 bases lay between the germline ends. The CDR3 has 13 residues. The CDR3 DNA reads as TGTGCCAGCAGCTCGAGCCCGGGGGAGACCCAGTACTTC. Its translation: CASSSSPGETQYF.